Listed below are T cell receptor beta chains from one sample, sequenced in a study of blood T cell repertoires in COVID-19. Assay used: immunoSEQ multiplex PCR; TCRdb lists only in-frame clones, some missing. The table records some 320,000 clones, 80% to 90% of them present only once. The sample taken for sequencing was PBMCs or T cells enriched from blood (not recorded which). The receptors shown here come from a woman in her thirties who had recovered from COVID-19. The CDR3 runs from the conserved cysteine through the conserved F or W. Each record gives: J gene, V gene, clone size, D gene, CDR3 length, CDR3 DNA, CDR3 protein. The D gene is left open where the match is weak. The size of a clone is reported for some rows only, either as once, few or many, or as a class for expanded clones.

TRBJ1-2	TRBV4-1	NA	TRBD1	15	TGCGCCAGCAGCCAAGGGACAGGAGCTAACTATGGCTACACCTTC	CASSQGTGANYGYTF
TRBJ1-2	TRBV19	NA	TRBD1	15	TGTGCCAGTTTGGACAGGGTGCATGCTGACTATGGCTACACCTTC	CASLDRVHADYGYTF
TRBJ1-1	TRBV5-4	NA	NA	15	TGTGCCACCCAACAAGGGGGACGGGTGAACACTGAAGCTTTCTTT	CATQQGGRVNTEAFF
TRBJ1-2	TRBV6-5	NA	NA	13	TGTGCCAGCGGGGTCGGACAGATCTATGGCTACACCTTC	CASGVGQIYGYTF
TRBJ1-2	TRBV30	NA	NA	11	TGTGCCTGGAGTCAAGGGGATGGCTACACCTTC	CAWSQGDGYTF
TRBJ1-5	TRBV2	NA	NA	18	TGTGCCAGCAGTGAAGGGTGGGCAGACCTCGATAGCAATCAGCCCCAGCATTTT	CASSEGWADLDSNQPQHF
TRBJ2-2	TRBV27	NA	TRBD1	19	TGTGCCAGAGGCCCCGGGACAGGGGCGACAAATGTCAACACCGGGGAGCTGTTTTTT	CARGPGTGATNVNTGELFF
TRBJ1-1	TRBV21-1	NA	NA	18	TGTGCCAGCAGCAAAGTAGGTCGGGACTACGGGGGTAACACTGAAGCTTTCTTT	CASSKVGRDYGGNTEAFF
TRBJ1-1	TRBV5-5	NA	NA	13	TGTGCCAGCAGCCACGGGGGTCTTGCGGGGGCTTTCTTT	CASSHGGLAGAFF
TRBJ1-4	TRBV7-8	NA	NA	14	TGTGCCAGCAGCTTTGGTCTATCCCGAGAAAAACTGTTTTTT	CASSFGLSREKLFF
TRBJ1-3	TRBV12-5	NA	TRBD1	15	TGTGCTAGTGGTTTTTCCAGGGGGTCTGGAAACACCATATATTTT	CASGFSRGSGNTIYF
TRBJ2-7	TRBV6-6	NA	TRBD1	12	TGTGCCAGCAGCCACGCAGGGGGCGGGCAGTACTTC	CASSHAGGGQYF
TRBJ1-5	TRBV29-1	medium-sized	NA	14	TGCAGCGTTGTACAGGGTAGTGGCAATCAGCCCCAGCATTTT	CSVVQGSGNQPQHF
TRBJ1-1	TRBV6-5	NA	NA	14	TGTGCCAGCAGTTTAGGAGGGGTGGGCACTGAAGCTTTCTTT	CASSLGGVGTEAFF
TRBJ1-1	TRBV27	NA	TRBD1	12	TGTGCCAGCAGTTCCCGACAGGGGAGGACTTTCTTT	CASSSRQGRTFF
TRBJ1-5	TRBV6-5	once	NA	14	TGTGCCAGCAGGAGGTCCAATTCTGATCAGCCCCAGCATTTT	CASRRSNSDQPQHF
TRBJ1-2	TRBV3-1/TRBV3-2	NA	NA	15	TGTGCCAGCAGCCTCGCGGGAGGGCCTGGGTTTGGCTACACCTTC	CASSLAGGPGFGYTF
TRBJ1-2	TRBV4-1	NA	TRBD1	16	TGCGCCAGCAGCCTTACCCGGGACAGTACCTACTATGGCTACACCTTC	CASSLTRDSTYYGYTF
TRBJ1-2	TRBV6-5	few	NA	15	TGTGCCAGCAGTCCTAGGAAGGGGTCCCTCTATGGCTACACCTTC	CASSPRKGSLYGYTF
TRBJ2-3	TRBV29-1	NA	TRBD1	19	TGCAGCGTACCGGACAGGGGCCTAAAGGGGGAACTTCGCACAGATACGCAGTATTTT	CSVPDRGLKGELRTDTQYF
TRBJ2-7	TRBV5-4	NA	TRBD2	15	TGTGCCAGCAGCTTGGGTAGCGGGAGCTCCTACGAGCAGTACTTC	CASSLGSGSSYEQYF
TRBJ2-3	TRBV19	NA	TRBD2	20	TGTGCCAGTAGTGACTGGGGACTAGCGGGGGAACAGCAGGTCACAGATACGCAGTATTTT	CASSDWGLAGEQQVTDTQYF
TRBJ1-1	TRBV19	NA	TRBD1	16	TGTGCCAGTATGCCCCGACAGGGTATGATGAACACTGAAGCTTTCTTT	CASMPRQGMMNTEAFF
TRBJ1-4	TRBV5-6	NA	TRBD1	15	TGTGCCAGCAGCTTATCAGGGGGCTTTGATGAAAAACTGTTTTTT	CASSLSGGFDEKLFF
TRBJ1-2	TRBV4-1	NA	TRBD1	14	TGCGCCAGCAGCCGCGGGACAGCTCCCTATGGCTACACCTTC	CASSRGTAPYGYTF
TRBJ1-2	TRBV19	NA	TRBD1	14	TGTGCCAGTAGTATCCAGACAGGGGTGAGTGGCTACACCTTC	CASSIQTGVSGYTF
TRBJ2-7	TRBV5-6	few	TRBD1	12	TGTGCCAGCAGCTTGCAAGGGACAGGGAGTTACTTC	CASSLQGTGSYF
TRBJ2-3	TRBV2	NA	NA	14	TGTGCCAGCAGTGGGTTCCAGGGCGCGGATACGCAGTATTTT	CASSGFQGADTQYF
TRBJ1-2	TRBV7-6	NA	TRBD1	15	TGTGCCAGCAGCTTAGAAGTCGACAGGGACTATGGCTACACCTTC	CASSLEVDRDYGYTF
TRBJ1-2	TRBV27	NA	TRBD1	15	TGTGCCAGCAGTTTATTCTCCGGGACAGCCTATGGCTACACCTTC	CASSLFSGTAYGYTF
TRBJ1-5	TRBV4-1	NA	NA	14	TGCGCCAGCAGCCAAGGGAGCTGGAATCAGCCCCAGCATTTT	CASSQGSWNQPQHF
TRBJ2-7	TRBV30	NA	NA	12	TGTGCCTGGTTAAAAGGCAGGGGAGAGCAGTACTTC	CAWLKGRGEQYF
TRBJ1-6	TRBV3-1/TRBV3-2	NA	NA	14	TGTGCCAGCAGCCGCGATAGGGAGGGTTCACCCCTCCACTTT	CASSRDREGSPLHF
TRBJ1-1	TRBV4-2	once	TRBD1	15	TGTGCCAGCAGCCAAGGGGACAGCCCGAACACTGAAGCTTTCTTT	CASSQGDSPNTEAFF
TRBJ1-1	TRBV2	once	NA	13	TGTGCCAGCAATAGGGGACATGGGTTTGAAGCTTTCTTT	CASNRGHGFEAFF
TRBJ1-2	TRBV5-1	NA	TRBD1	15	TGCGCCAGCAGCTTGGGGGGACAGGGAGACTATGGCTACACCTTC	CASSLGGQGDYGYTF
TRBJ2-1	TRBV7-3	NA	TRBD2	16	TGTGCCAGCAGCTTATTGGGGGGGAGCTCCTACAATGAGCAGTTCTTC	CASSLLGGSSYNEQFF
TRBJ2-2	TRBV18	NA	NA	16	TGTGCCAGCTCACCTCCCGGGCGGAGGGGAGCCGGGGAGCTGTTTTTT	CASSPPGRRGAGELFF
TRBJ2-7	TRBV2	NA	TRBD1	15	TGTGCCAGCAGTGCTGGGACAGGGTGGGCTTACGAGCAGTACTTC	CASSAGTGWAYEQYF
TRBJ2-1	TRBV5-4	NA	TRBD1	14	TGTGCCAGCAGCCTCGGGACAGGAGTCAATGAGCAGTTCTTC	CASSLGTGVNEQFF
TRBJ2-7	TRBV6-5	NA	NA	16	TGTGCCAGCAGTTACTCAAGCCCCCTGCGGCCCTACGAGCAGTACTTC	CASSYSSPLRPYEQYF
TRBJ1-3	TRBV7-6	few	NA	15	TGTGCCAGCAGCTCGTTTTTCGGCTCTGGAAACACCATATATTTT	CASSSFFGSGNTIYF
TRBJ1-1	TRBV7-2	NA	NA	15	TGTGCCAGCAGCTTAGGGTCATTAGTGAACACTGAAGCTTTCTTT	CASSLGSLVNTEAFF
TRBJ1-6	TRBV7-9	NA	NA	14	TGTGCCAGCAGCCCAGGGTCCTATAATTCACCCCTCCACTTT	CASSPGSYNSPLHF
TRBJ1-2	TRBV19	NA	TRBD1	14	TGTGCCACCCAGCCGGGACAGGGGGGAAGCAGCTACACCTTC	CATQPGQGGSSYTF
TRBJ1-4	TRBV13	NA	TRBD1	14	TGTGCCAGCAGCTTCGGCAGGGGGGAAAGGAAACTGTTTTTT	CASSFGRGERKLFF
TRBJ1-6	TRBV18	NA	TRBD1	16	TGTGCCAGCTCACCCAGACAGGGCTCCTATAATTCACCCCTCCACTTT	CASSPRQGSYNSPLHF
TRBJ1-5	TRBV15	NA	NA	15	TGTGCCACCAGCAGAGATCCGGGGGGAGGTCAGCCCCAGCATTTT	CATSRDPGGGQPQHF
TRBJ1-1	TRBV7-2	NA	NA	14	TGTGCCAGCAGCCTAGGACAGCGGAACACTGAAGCTTTCTTT	CASSLGQRNTEAFF